Presented here are 16 T cell receptor beta chains from one specimen sequenced in a study of T-cell reconstitution after alpha-beta-depleted transplantation in children. TCRbeta library preparation incorporated unique molecular identifiers. MiXCR, applied by TCRdb to the PCR reads, yields one record per CDR3 protein. Of approximately 1,000,000 distinct CDR3 sequences in the sample, about 26% are singletons; the top ten hold over 25%. Sequencing used PBMCs, mostly from graft donor cells, obtained 360 days after TCRalphabeta/CD19-depleted stem cell transplant. The receptors originated from a boy younger than two who had a stem cell transplant for SCID, so the T cells may come from the graft donor.

This clonotype has more than one count but fewer than ten. J is TRBJ2-7 and V is TRBV12-5; perhaps TRBD1 as D (6 bases). Germline CDR1 is LGHNT and CDR2 is FRNRAP. The V end lost 6 bases, the J end lost 4 bases, and 10 bases lay between the germline ends. The CDR3 contains 12 residues. CDR3 in amino acids: CASGRTVYEQYF. The CDR3 DNA is TGTGCTAGTGGCCGGACAGTATACGAGCAGTACTTC.

This clonotype was found a few times. This sequence joins TRBV20-1 and TRBJ2-5, with a tentative D call TRBD2 (5 bases). Germline V gene data show CDR1 as DFQATT and CDR2 as SNEGSKA (reference sequence). V dropped 3 bases and J dropped 4 bases, with 12 bases sitting between them. The CDR3 covers 13 residues. The CDR3: CSASEGGRETQYF. DNA of the CDR3: TGCAGTGCTAGTGAGGGCGGGCGAGAGACCCAGTACTTC.

The rearrangement uses TRBV12-3 or TRBV12-4 and TRBJ2-1, with D possibly TRBD1 on 6 matching bases. The V and J ends lost 3 bases and 5 bases respectively, with 17 bases between them. The CDR3 runs to 16 residues. CDR3 sequence: CASSFMGTLKNNEQFF. CDR3 DNA: TGTGCCAGCAGTTTTATGGGGACACTAAAAAACAATGAGCAGTTCTTC.

The chain uses TRBV29-1 and TRBJ2-1; D uncertain. This CDR3 has 14 residues. The germline V gene has CDR1 SQVTM and CDR2 ANQGSEA. V lost 5 bases to trimming and J lost 2 bases, with 13 bases between them. The CDR3 nucleotides read TGCAGCGTTATAGGTCCAGCGACCTACAATGAGCAGTTCTTC. It is translated as CSVIGPATYNEQFF.

The chain joins TRBV29-1 to TRBJ1-1, with a tentative D call TRBD1 (6 bases). V was trimmed by 4 bases and J by 10 bases, leaving 16 bases between them. The length of the CDR3 is 12 residues. Germline loops: CDR1 SQVTM, CDR2 ANQGSEA. CDR3 region: CSVGGGGDRAFF. The DNA of the CDR3 is TGCAGCGTTGGGGGGGGCGGGGACCGAGCTTTCTTT.

J is TRBJ2-2 and V is TRBV7-9; a possible D gene is TRBD1 (7 bases). Between the trimmed V and J ends, which lost 3 bases and 7 bases, there was a span of 18 bases. Germline-derived CDR1 and CDR2 are SEHNR and FQNEAQ (reference sequence). The CDR3 is 16 residues long. CDR3 residues: CASSLMRDREVGELFF. CDR3 sequence (DNA): TGTGCCAGCAGCTTGATGAGAGACAGGGAGGTCGGGGAGCTGTTTTTT.

This rearrangement joins TRBV12-3 or TRBV12-4 to TRBJ2-7; TRBD2 might be the D (6 bases). Between the trimmed V and J ends, which lost 1 base and 3 bases, there was a span of 13 bases. The CDR3 sequence is 15 residues long. In DNA form, the CDR3 reads TGTGCCAGCAGTTTAGGGCGGGGTGCCCGCTACGAGCAGTACTTC. The encoded protein is CASSLGRGARYEQYF.

This clonotype was counted only a few times. V gene TRBV4-2 combines with J gene TRBJ2-5, with a weak D call TRBD2 (6 bases). V lost 1 base and J 7 bases, leaving 10 bases between the germline ends. The CDR3 covers 13 residues. CDR1 LGHNA and CDR2 YNFKEQ come from the germline V gene. CDR3: CASSQVGGGTQYF. CDR3 in DNA: TGTGCCAGCAGCCAAGTTGGGGGAGGGACCCAGTACTTC.

V usage is TRBV20-1 and J usage is TRBJ1-1; TRBD1 might be the D (5 bases). This CDR3 is 15 amino acids long. The V and J ends lost 4 bases and 1 base respectively, with 16 bases between them. In germline, CDR1 is DFQATT, CDR2 SNEGSKA (reference sequence). The CDR3 sequence: CSATRLNQGNTEAFF. The CDR3 DNA follows: TGCAGTGCTACAAGACTTAACCAGGGGAACACTGAAGCTTTCTTT.

V usage is TRBV20-1 and J usage is TRBJ1-5, with a possible D match to TRBD1 (5 bases). Germline-derived CDR1 and CDR2 are DFQATT and SNEGSKA (reference sequence). The ends were cut back, 1 base at V and 7 bases at J, with 14 bases in the middle. This CDR3 has 14 residues. For the CDR3, the DNA is TGCAGTGCTAGAGGGCAGGGATGGAACCAGCCCCAGCATTTT. Translated, it gives CSARGQGWNQPQHF.

The chain links TRBV5-4 to TRBJ2-1; D might be TRBD2 (7 bases). Looked up from germline, CDR1 is SGHNT and CDR2 is YYREEE (reference sequence). CDR3 length equals 16 residues. Trimming stripped 4 bases from V and 4 bases from J, with 18 bases between. DNA of the CDR3: TGTGCCAGCAGCCCCCGAGGCGGGGGCGTGTACAATGAGCAGTTCTTC. Protein: CASSPRGGGVYNEQFF.

The chain combines TRBV29-1 with TRBJ2-3; no clear D. This CDR3 spans 12 amino acids. V lost 6 bases, J lost 0 bases, and 7 bases lay in between. Germline lookup yields CDR1 SQVTM and CDR2 ANQGSEA. CDR3 DNA: TGCAGCGTCCGAGTTAGCACAGATACGCAGTATTTT. Protein: CSVRVSTDTQYF.

The chain couples TRBV9 to TRBJ2-2; TRBD2 aligns across 7 bases. From germline, CDR1 is SGDLS and CDR2 YYNGEE. The CDR3 runs to 15 residues. Trimming cost V 4 bases and J 3 bases; bases outside gene matches: 6. The CDR3 bases are TGTGCCAGCAGCCCCCGACTAGCCCACACCGGGGAGCTGTTTTTT. Translating it yields CASSPRLAHTGELFF.

There are a few counts of this clonotype. This rearrangement joins TRBV4-2 to TRBJ2-7, with 13 bases aligning to TRBD2. This CDR3 spans 16 amino acids. The ends lost 4 bases at V and 6 bases at J; junction bases unmatched: 9. Germline CDR1 is LGHNA and CDR2 is YNFKEQ. The CDR3 reads CASSPRSTSGGREQYF. The CDR3 DNA follows: TGTGCCAGCAGCCCGAGGTCGACTAGCGGGGGGCGCGAGCAGTACTTC.

This chain connects TRBV7-9 to TRBJ2-1, with a tentative D call TRBD2 (6 bases). Germline V lookup: CDR1 SEHNR, CDR2 FQNEAQ (reference sequence). V was shortened by 4 bases and J by 7 bases, with 17 bases between the two germline ends. The CDR3 loop spans 15 amino acids. CDR3 nucleotide sequence: TGTGCCAGCAGCTCACACGGGACCCGGGAGAATGAGCAGTTCTTC. Amino acid sequence: CASSSHGTRENEQFF.

The V and J genes are TRBV3-1 and TRBJ2-4; 13 bases are shared with TRBD2. The CDR3 sequence is 17 residues long. J gave up 1 base and V 5 bases, and 5 bases lay outside the gene matches. Germline V gene data show CDR1 as LGHDT and CDR2 as YNNKEL (reference sequence). The CDR3 DNA is TGTGCCAGCAGCACGGGACTAGCGGGGTCGGCCAAAAACATTCAGTACTTC. It specifies CASSTGLAGSAKNIQYF.